The T cell receptor beta chain described here comes from a study of blood T cell repertoires in COVID-19. Whole-study context: From the United States, Italy and Spain came samples of acute and convalescent COVID-19. The cDNA or gDNA used as material had been derived from T cells, B-cell-depleted T cells, or PBMCs.

With V trimmed by 5 bases and J by 3 bases, 6 bases remained unmatched. This CDR3 spans 15 amino acids. Germline V gene sequence: CDR1 MDHEN, CDR2 SYDVKM. Authors' data handling: Reference gene primer amplification gave nucleated cell count estimates. Assay used: immunoSEQ multiplex PCR; TCRdb lists only in-frame clones, some missing. That table supplies the V and J calls and clone size; D and trimming were determined from the DNA. This sample has more than 95,000 clones, with roughly nine tenths found just once. The TCR was taken from a human donor in a cohort sampled during active COVID-19. J is TRBJ2-7 and V is TRBV28; the match to TRBD2 covers 11 bases. Sequencing was carried out using peripheral blood. The CDR3: CASSTVAGGGYEQYF. In nucleotides, the CDR3 is TGTGCCAGCAGTACTGTAGCGGGAGGGGGCTACGAGCAGTACTTC.